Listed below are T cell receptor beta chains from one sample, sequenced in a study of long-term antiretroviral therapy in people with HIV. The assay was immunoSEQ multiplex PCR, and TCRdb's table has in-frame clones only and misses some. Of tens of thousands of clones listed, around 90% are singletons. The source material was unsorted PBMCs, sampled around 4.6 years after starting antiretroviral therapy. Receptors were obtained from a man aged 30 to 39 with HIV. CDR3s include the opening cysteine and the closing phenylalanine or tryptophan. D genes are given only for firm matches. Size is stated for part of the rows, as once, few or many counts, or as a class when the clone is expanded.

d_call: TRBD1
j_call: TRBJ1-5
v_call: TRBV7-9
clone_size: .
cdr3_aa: CASSFDRVQPQHF
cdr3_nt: TGTGCCAGCAGCTTTGACAGGGTTCAGCCCCAGCATTTT

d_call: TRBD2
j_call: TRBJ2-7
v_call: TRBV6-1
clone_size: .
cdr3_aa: CASSELDGRPYEQYF
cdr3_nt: TGTGCCAGCAGTGAGCTTGACGGGAGGCCCTACGAGCAGTACTTC

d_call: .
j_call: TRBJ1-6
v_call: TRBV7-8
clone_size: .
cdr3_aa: CASSRLGDYNSPLHF
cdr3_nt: TGTGCCAGCAGCCGCCTCGGGGACTATAATTCACCCCTCCACTTT

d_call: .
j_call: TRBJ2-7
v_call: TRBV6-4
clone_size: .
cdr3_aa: CASSDFYEQYF
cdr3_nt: TGTGCCAGCAGTGACTTCTACGAGCAGTACTTC

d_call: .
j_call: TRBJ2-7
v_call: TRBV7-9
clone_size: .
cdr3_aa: CASSSTLLSSYEQYF
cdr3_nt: TGTGCCAGCAGCTCTACCTTATTAAGCTCCTACGAGCAGTACTTC

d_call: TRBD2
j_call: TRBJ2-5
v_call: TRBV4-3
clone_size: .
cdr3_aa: CASSQDKGGRFQETQYF
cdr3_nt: TGCGCCAGCAGCCAAGATAAGGGCGGGAGGTTCCAAGAGACCCAGTACTTC

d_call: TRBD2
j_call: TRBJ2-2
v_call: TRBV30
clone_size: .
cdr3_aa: CAWRGLAQSSLFF
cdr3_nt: TGTGCCTGGAGGGGACTAGCCCAATCGTCCCTGTTTTTT

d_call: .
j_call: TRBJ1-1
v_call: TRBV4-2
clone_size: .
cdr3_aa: CASRDLRGANTEAFF
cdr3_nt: TGTGCCAGCAGAGACCTCAGGGGAGCGAACACTGAAGCTTTCTTT

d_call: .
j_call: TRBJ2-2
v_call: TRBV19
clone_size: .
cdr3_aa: CASSSTGFAGELFF
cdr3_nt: TGTGCCAGTTCCTCGACAGGATTCGCCGGGGAGCTGTTTTTT

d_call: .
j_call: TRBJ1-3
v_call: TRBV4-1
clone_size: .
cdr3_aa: CASSQDTGNTIYF
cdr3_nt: TGCGCCAGCAGCCAAGATACCGGAAACACCATATATTTT

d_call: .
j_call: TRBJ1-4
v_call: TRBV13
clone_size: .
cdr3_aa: CASSLLGNEKLFF
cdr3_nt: TGTGCCAGCAGCTTATTGGGAAATGAAAAACTGTTTTTT

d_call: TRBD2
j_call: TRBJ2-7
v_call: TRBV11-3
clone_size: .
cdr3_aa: CASSLDKLAGYYEQYF
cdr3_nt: TGTGCCAGCAGCTTAGACAAACTAGCGGGATACTACGAGCAGTACTTC

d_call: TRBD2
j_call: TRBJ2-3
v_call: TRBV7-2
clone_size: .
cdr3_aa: CASSFSGVSTDTQYF
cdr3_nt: TGTGCCAGCAGCTTTAGCGGGGTTAGCACAGATACGCAGTATTTT

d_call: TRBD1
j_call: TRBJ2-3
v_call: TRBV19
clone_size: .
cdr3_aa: CASSISRDRGTQYF
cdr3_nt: TGTGCCAGTAGTATATCACGGGACAGGGGAACGCAGTATTTT

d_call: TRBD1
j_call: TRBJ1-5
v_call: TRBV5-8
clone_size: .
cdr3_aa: CASSTGQGYSNQPQHF
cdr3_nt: TGTGCCAGCAGCACGGGACAGGGGTATAGCAATCAGCCCCAGCATTTT

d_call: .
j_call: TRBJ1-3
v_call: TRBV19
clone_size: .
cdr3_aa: CASSAQGSTSSGNTIYF
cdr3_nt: TGTGCCAGTAGTGCGCAGGGGTCCACTTCCTCTGGAAACACCATATATTTT

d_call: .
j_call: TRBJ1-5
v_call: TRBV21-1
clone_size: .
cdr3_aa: CASRTGAYSNQPQHF
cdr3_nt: TGTGCCAGCAGAACAGGGGCTTATAGCAATCAGCCCCAGCATTTT

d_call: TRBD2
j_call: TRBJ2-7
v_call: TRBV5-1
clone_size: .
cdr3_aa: CASSGARTSGWGSYEQYF
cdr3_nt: TGCGCCAGCAGCGGAGCCCGGACTAGCGGATGGGGATCCTACGAGCAGTACTTC

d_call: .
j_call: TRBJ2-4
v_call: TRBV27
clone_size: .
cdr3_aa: CASSTLGGLGPGQLAKNIQYF
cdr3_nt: TGTGCCAGCAGCACCTTAGGCGGCCTCGGGCCAGGACAGTTAGCCAAAAACATTCAGTACTTC

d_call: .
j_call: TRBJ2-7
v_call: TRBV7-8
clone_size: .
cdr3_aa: CASSLRTDYEQYF
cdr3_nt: TGTGCCAGCAGTCTCAGGACAGACTACGAGCAGTACTTC

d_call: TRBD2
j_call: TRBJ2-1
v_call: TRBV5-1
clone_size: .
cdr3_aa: CASSSGTSDSYEQFF
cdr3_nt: TGCGCCAGCAGCTCCGGGACTAGCGATAGCTATGAGCAGTTCTTC

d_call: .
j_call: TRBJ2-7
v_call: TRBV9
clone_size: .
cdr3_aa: CASSGGAYSYEQYF
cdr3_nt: TGTGCCAGCAGCGGGGGGGCCTATTCCTACGAGCAGTACTTC

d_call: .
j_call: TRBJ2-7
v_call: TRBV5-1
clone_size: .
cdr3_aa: CASSSRGSSDEQYF
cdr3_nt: TGCGCCAGCAGCTCCCGAGGGTCCTCGGACGAGCAGTACTTC

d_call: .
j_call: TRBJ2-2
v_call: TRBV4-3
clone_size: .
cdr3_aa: CASSSELTGELFF
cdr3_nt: TGCGCCAGCAGCTCCGAATTAACCGGGGAGCTGTTTTTT

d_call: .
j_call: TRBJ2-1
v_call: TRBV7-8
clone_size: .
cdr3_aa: CASSPKTGFPDEQFF
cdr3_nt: TGTGCCAGCAGCCCTAAGACCGGGTTCCCGGATGAGCAGTTCTTC

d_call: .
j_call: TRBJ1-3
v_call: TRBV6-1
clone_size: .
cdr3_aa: CASRSITAFGNTIYF
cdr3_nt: TGTGCCAGCAGATCAATTACTGCTTTTGGAAACACCATATATTTT

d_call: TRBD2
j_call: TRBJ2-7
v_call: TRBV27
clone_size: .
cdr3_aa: CASRTRTSGGSEQYF
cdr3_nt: TGTGCCAGCAGGACTAGGACTAGCGGGGGGTCCGAGCAGTACTTC

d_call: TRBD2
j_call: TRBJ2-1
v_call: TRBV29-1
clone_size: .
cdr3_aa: CSVEVGGLAAYNEQFF
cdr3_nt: TGCAGCGTTGAAGTAGGGGGACTAGCTGCCTACAATGAGCAGTTCTTC

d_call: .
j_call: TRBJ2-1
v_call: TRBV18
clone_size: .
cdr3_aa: CASSAGDLQFF
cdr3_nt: TGTGCCAGCTCAGCCGGTGACTTGCAGTTCTTC

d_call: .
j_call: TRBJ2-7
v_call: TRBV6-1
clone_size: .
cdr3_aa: CASSEVSRVGEQYF
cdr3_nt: TGTGCCAGCAGTGAAGTCTCTAGGGTTGGGGAGCAGTACTTC

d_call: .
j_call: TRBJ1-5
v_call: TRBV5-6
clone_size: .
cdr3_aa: CASSLGNSGHQEPQHF
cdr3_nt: TGTGCCAGCAGCTTGGGAAATTCGGGACACCAGGAGCCCCAGCATTTT

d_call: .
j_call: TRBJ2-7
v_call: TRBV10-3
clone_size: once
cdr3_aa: CAISLGGNEQYF
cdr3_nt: TGTGCCATCAGCTTAGGGGGGAACGAGCAGTACTTC

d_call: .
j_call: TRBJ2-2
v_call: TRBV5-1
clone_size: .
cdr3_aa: CASSPTTMANTGELFF
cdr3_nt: TGCGCCAGCAGCCCTACCACGATGGCGAACACCGGGGAGCTGTTTTTT

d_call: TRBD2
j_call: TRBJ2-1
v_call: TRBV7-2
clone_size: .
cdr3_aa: CASSTTSGSYNEQFF
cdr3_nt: TGTGCCAGCAGCACCACTAGCGGGAGCTACAATGAGCAGTTCTTC

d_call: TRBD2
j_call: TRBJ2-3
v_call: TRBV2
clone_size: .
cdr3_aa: CASSGTSGADTQYF
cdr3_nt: TGTGCCAGCAGTGGCACTAGCGGGGCAGATACGCAGTATTTT

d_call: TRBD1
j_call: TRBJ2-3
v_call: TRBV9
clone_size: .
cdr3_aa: CASSVAGGEDTQYF
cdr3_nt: TGTGCCAGCAGCGTAGCAGGGGGCGAGGATACGCAGTATTTT

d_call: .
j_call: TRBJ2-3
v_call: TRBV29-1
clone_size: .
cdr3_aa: CSVVGAPGLPGADTQYF
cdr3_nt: TGCAGCGTTGTGGGGGCGCCCGGACTCCCAGGGGCAGATACGCAGTATTTT

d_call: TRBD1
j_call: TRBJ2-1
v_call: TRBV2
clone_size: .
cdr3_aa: CASSVTGLGEQFF
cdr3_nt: TGTGCCAGCAGTGTGACAGGGTTGGGTGAGCAGTTCTTC

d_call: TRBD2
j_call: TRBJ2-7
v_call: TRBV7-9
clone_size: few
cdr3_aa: CASTLGSSGTYEQYF
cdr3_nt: TGTGCCAGCACCCTAGGGTCTAGCGGGACCTACGAGCAGTACTTC

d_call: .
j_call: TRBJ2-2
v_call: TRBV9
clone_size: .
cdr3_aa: CASSVGESTGELFF
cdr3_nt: TGTGCCAGCAGCGTAGGGGAGAGCACCGGGGAGCTGTTTTTT

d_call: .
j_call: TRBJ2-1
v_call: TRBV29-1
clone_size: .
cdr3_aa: CSVGRPNEQFF
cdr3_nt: TGCAGCGTTGGGAGGCCCAATGAGCAGTTCTTC

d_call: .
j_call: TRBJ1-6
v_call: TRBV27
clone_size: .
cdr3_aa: CASSPFSSYNSPLHF
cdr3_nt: TGTGCCAGCAGTCCCTTTAGCTCCTATAATTCACCCCTCCACTTT

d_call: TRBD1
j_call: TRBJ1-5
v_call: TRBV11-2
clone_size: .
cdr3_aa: CASSQDRTVRQPQHF
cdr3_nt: TGTGCCAGCAGCCAGGACAGGACCGTCCGTCAGCCCCAGCATTTT

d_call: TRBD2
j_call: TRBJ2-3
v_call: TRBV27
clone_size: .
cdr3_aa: CASSLLTSGGFSDTQYF
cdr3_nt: TGTGCCAGCAGTTTACTTACTAGCGGGGGGTTTTCAGATACGCAGTATTTT

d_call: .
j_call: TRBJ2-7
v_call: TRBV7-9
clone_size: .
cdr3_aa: CASSLARSSYEQYF
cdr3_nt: TGTGCCAGCAGCTTGGCACGGAGCTCCTACGAGCAGTACTTC

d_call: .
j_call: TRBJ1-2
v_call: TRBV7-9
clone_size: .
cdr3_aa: CASSSDSHGYTF
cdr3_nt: TGTGCCAGCAGCTCGGACAGTCATGGCTACACCTTC

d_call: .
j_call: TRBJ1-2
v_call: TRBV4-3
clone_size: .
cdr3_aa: CASSQDRDSFNYGYTF
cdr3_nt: TGCGCCAGCAGCCAAGATCGTGACAGTTTTAACTATGGCTACACCTTC

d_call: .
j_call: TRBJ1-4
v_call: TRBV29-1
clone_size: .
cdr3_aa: CSANGPAGNEKLFF
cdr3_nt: TGCAGCGCCAATGGGCCCGCGGGGAATGAAAAACTGTTTTTT

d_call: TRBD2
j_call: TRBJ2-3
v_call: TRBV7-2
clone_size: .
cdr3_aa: CASSRAGGLADTQYF
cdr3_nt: TGTGCCAGCAGCCGAGCGGGAGGATTGGCAGATACGCAGTATTTT

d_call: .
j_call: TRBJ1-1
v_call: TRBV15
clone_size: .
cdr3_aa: CATSRVGSRATEAFF
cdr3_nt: TGTGCCACCAGCAGAGTAGGAAGCAGGGCCACTGAAGCTTTCTTT

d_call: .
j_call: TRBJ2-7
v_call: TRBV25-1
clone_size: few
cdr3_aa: CASSEYGHEQYF
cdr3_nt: TGTGCCAGCAGTGAATATGGCCACGAGCAGTACTTC

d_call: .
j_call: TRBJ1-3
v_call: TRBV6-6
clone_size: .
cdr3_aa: CASSYSMGRGNTIYF
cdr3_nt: TGTGCCAGCAGTTACTCGATGGGGCGGGGAAACACCATATATTTT

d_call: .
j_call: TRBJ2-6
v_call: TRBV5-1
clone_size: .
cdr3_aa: CASKDSSGANVLTF
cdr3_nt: TGCGCCAGCAAGGACAGCTCTGGGGCCAACGTCCTGACTTTC

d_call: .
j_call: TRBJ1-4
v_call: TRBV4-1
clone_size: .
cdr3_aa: CASSLGWERTNEKLFF
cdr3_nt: TGCGCCAGCAGCTTAGGATGGGAGAGGACTAATGAAAAACTGTTTTTT

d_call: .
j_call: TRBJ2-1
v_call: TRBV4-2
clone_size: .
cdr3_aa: CASSPEWGAGESYNEQFF
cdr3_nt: TGTGCCAGCAGCCCTGAATGGGGGGCGGGAGAATCCTACAATGAGCAGTTCTTC